Listed here are 5 T cell receptor beta chains from one sample, sequenced in a study of OX40 agonist ivuxolimab in advanced cancers. The data were produced by immunoSEQ multiplex PCR, yet TCRdb's version contains in-frame clones alone and is incomplete. The sample consists of about 72,000 clones, 80% to 90% of them appearing once. The sample consisted of CD4+ or CD8+ T cells sorted from blood, taken in a trial of the OX40 agonist ivuxolimab. The source of these receptors is an adult with an advanced solid tumor such as melanoma, head and neck, liver or kidney cancer.

The gene calls are TRBV2 and TRBJ2-1; 13 bases match TRBD2. V shed 6 bases, J shed 10 bases, and the junction held 15 bases outside the gene matches. Germline V CDR1 and CDR2: SNHLY, FYNNEI. The CDR3 extends over 17 amino acids. In DNA form, the CDR3 reads TGTGCCAGCAGAGCGAATCCGGGACTAGCGGGATCACAGGAGCAGTTCTTC. Protein product: CASRANPGLAGSQEQFF.

The V and J genes are TRBV7-3 and TRBJ2-1; TRBD1 matches at 7 bases. Unmatched junction bases numbered 6, after V lost 8 bases and J lost 2 bases. The CDR3 consists of 14 residues. Germline-derived CDR1 and CDR2 are SGHTA and FQGTGA. The CDR3 nucleotides are TGTGCCAGCTCTACAGGGGACCCCTACAATGAGCAGTTCTTC. Translated, it gives CASSTGDPYNEQFF.

This clone is a singleton in its sample. CDR3 DNA sequence: TGTGCCAGCAGTGAAGGAGGGGGCGGGGTGACCCAGTACTTC. It specifies CASSEGGGGVTQYF. The rearrangement uses TRBV2 and TRBJ2-5; D might be TRBD1 (7 bases). The CDR3 contains 14 residues. The germline gives CDR1 SNHLY, CDR2 FYNNEI. V lost 1 base to trimming and J lost 7 bases, with 13 bases between them.

Remarks on this clone: This likely reflects a read error, since a far larger clone is one base away. The CDR3 nucleotides are TGTGCCAGCAGTCCGCGCACAGATACGCAGTATTTT. Its translation: CASSPRTDTQYF. The chain employs TRBV6-6 and TRBJ2-3; D unclear. The CDR3 is 12 residues long. Germline V gene lookup returns CDR1 MNHNY and CDR2 SVGAGI (reference sequence). V was clipped by 5 bases and J by 1 base, with 4 bases between them.

This chain connects TRBV13 to TRBJ1-5; 8 positions match TRBD1. Germline V gene sequence: CDR1 PRHDT, CDR2 FYEKMQ (reference sequence). The CDR3 spans 15 residues. The J segment lost 2 bases and the V segment lost 0 bases, leaving 0 bases of the junction unmatched. The CDR3 here is CASSLGRGRNQPQHF. The CDR3 DNA reads TGTGCCAGCAGCTTAGGCAGGGGGCGCAATCAGCCCCAGCATTTT.